Listed below are T cell receptor beta chains from one sample, sequenced in a study of blood T cell repertoires in COVID-19. Sequencing was performed with immunoSEQ multiplex PCR; in TCRdb, only in-frame clones are kept and a portion is missing. The sample carries roughly 250,000 clones, about 80% recorded once. Sequencing used peripheral blood. These TCRs come from a woman between 50 and 59 years old with acute or convalescent COVID-19. Each CDR3 is given with its conserved first and last residue. Each record gives: V gene, D gene, clone size, J gene, CDR3 DNA, CDR3 protein. The D gene is left open where the match is weak. The size entry is marked missing in some rows and otherwise reads once, few, many or a size class.

>TRBV11-3|TRBD2|NA|TRBJ2-2
TGTGCCAGCAGCTTTACGGGGGGGCCCGGCGGGGAGCTGTTTTTT
CASSFTGGPGGELFF
>TRBV28|NA|NA|TRBJ2-1
TGTGCCAGCAGCCCTAATAGCGGCGATGAGCAGTTCTTC
CASSPNSGDEQFF
>TRBV5-1|TRBD2|NA|TRBJ2-3
TGCGCCAGCAGCTTGGTGGCTAGCGGGGGGCCTAGCACAGATACGCAGTATTTT
CASSLVASGGPSTDTQYF
>TRBV7-2|NA|NA|TRBJ1-5
TGTGCCAGCAGCCCGACAGGTTGGGGGCATCAGCCCCAGCATTTT
CASSPTGWGHQPQHF
>TRBV27|TRBD2|NA|TRBJ2-1
TGTGCCAGCAGTTTATCGTGGAGCGGGGTCTCACGGGGCAATGAGCAGTTCTTC
CASSLSWSGVSRGNEQFF
>TRBV28|TRBD2|few|TRBJ2-3
TGTGCCAGCAGTCCAAGACTAGCGGGATCAGATACGCAGTATTTT
CASSPRLAGSDTQYF
>TRBV5-5|NA|NA|TRBJ2-5
TGTGCCAGCAGCTTGGCTCCTAGCCCAGGCCAAGAGACCCAGTACTTC
CASSLAPSPGQETQYF
>TRBV20-1|NA|once|TRBJ2-7
TGCAGTGCTAGAGCGGTAGACGAGCAGTACTTC
CSARAVDEQYF
>TRBV19|NA|NA|TRBJ2-7
TGTGCCAGTAGTACCTTGGGCAGTTCCTACGAGCAGTACTTC
CASSTLGSSYEQYF
>TRBV3-1/TRBV3-2|NA|once|TRBJ1-2
TGTGCCACTCAACAGGGAAGTAATGGCTACACCTTC
CATQQGSNGYTF
>TRBV5-4|TRBD2|NA|TRBJ2-3
TGTGCCAGCGAACTAGCGGGAGGGGATACGCAGTATTTT
CASELAGGDTQYF
>TRBV10-3|TRBD1|NA|TRBJ2-4
TGTGCCATCAGTGAGGGGACAGTAAACATTCAGTACTTC
CAISEGTVNIQYF
>TRBV18|NA|NA|TRBJ2-3
TGTGCCAGCTCACCGGGAGGCACAGATACGCAGTATTTT
CASSPGGTDTQYF
>TRBV15|NA|NA|TRBJ1-2
TGTGCCACCAGCAGAGATCCCCAGGGGTCCTATGGCTACACCTTC
CATSRDPQGSYGYTF
>TRBV7-2|NA|NA|TRBJ2-3
TGTGCCAGCAGCTTAGGAGGGATCCTCACAGATACGCAGTATTTT
CASSLGGILTDTQYF
>TRBV21-1|NA|few|TRBJ2-4
TGTGCCAGCAGCAAACTGGTGGGGGCCCGCATGGGCAAAAACATTCAGTACTTC
CASSKLVGARMGKNIQYF
>TRBV5-6|NA|NA|TRBJ2-1
TGTGCCAGCAGCCTGGGGACCGGGGAGTTCTTC
CASSLGTGEFF
>TRBV7-9|NA|NA|TRBJ1-2
TGTGCCAGCAGCTTAGACGCCGGGGGGTTATGGGATGGCTACACCTTC
CASSLDAGGLWDGYTF
>TRBV28|NA|NA|TRBJ1-6
TGTGCCAGCAGTTTATCCACAGATTCACCCCTCCACTTT
CASSLSTDSPLHF
>TRBV3-1/TRBV3-2|NA|NA|TRBJ1-1
TGTGCCAGCAGCCTCCTGACAGCCATGAACACTGAAGCTTTCTTT
CASSLLTAMNTEAFF
>TRBV28|NA|NA|TRBJ1-3
TGTGCCAGCAGCCCTCCGAGGGCCTCTGGAAACACCATATATTTT
CASSPPRASGNTIYF
>TRBV6-2/TRBV6-3|NA|NA|TRBJ2-2
TGTGCCAGCAGTTACCTTCGGGGGATCGGGGAGCTGTTTTTT
CASSYLRGIGELFF
>TRBV6-1|TRBD1|NA|TRBJ1-1
TGTGCCAGCAGTGAACAGGGGGCAGACACTGAAGCTTTCTTT
CASSEQGADTEAFF
>TRBV6-5|NA|NA|TRBJ1-2
TGTGCCAGCAGTTACGGTCCAGGGGTTTGGGGTGGCTACACCTTC
CASSYGPGVWGGYTF
>TRBV12-3/TRBV12-4|NA|few|TRBJ1-5
TGTGCCAGCAAGAGAGGGCCTGGTCAGCCCCAGCATTTT
CASKRGPGQPQHF
>TRBV6-2/TRBV6-3|NA|NA|TRBJ2-7
TGTGCCAGCAGTCGCCAGATCGAGCAGTACTTC
CASSRQIEQYF
>TRBV5-1|NA|NA|TRBJ2-3
TGCGCCAGCAGCTTGGCCGACAGGTTAACAGATACGCAGTATTTT
CASSLADRLTDTQYF
>TRBV10-2|TRBD2|NA|TRBJ2-1
TGCGCCAGCACCCAACTAGCGGGAACCGCCTACAATGAGCAGTTCTTC
CASTQLAGTAYNEQFF
>TRBV28|NA|NA|TRBJ2-3
TGTGCCAGCAGTCTATCTAGCACAGATACGCAGTATTTT
CASSLSSTDTQYF
>TRBV4-2|TRBD2|NA|TRBJ2-7
TGTGCCAGCAGCACGGCCCCGGCTAGCGGGGAGGAGCAGTACTTC
CASSTAPASGEEQYF
>TRBV1|NA|NA|TRBJ2-5
TGCACCAGCACATCAAACCGGGGGGCTGGTCAAGAGACCCAGTACTTC
CTSTSNRGAGQETQYF
>TRBV11-2|TRBD2|NA|TRBJ2-1
TGTGCCAGCAGCGCAGACAGCGGGGGGGTGGAAAATGAGCAGTTCTTC
CASSADSGGVENEQFF
>TRBV12-3/TRBV12-4|TRBD2|NA|TRBJ2-7
TGTGCCAGCAGTTCGGGAGGCTACGAGCAGTACTTC
CASSSGGYEQYF
>TRBV15|NA|NA|TRBJ1-1
TGTGCCACCGACTACGGTTGGGGGAACACTGAAGCTTTCTTT
CATDYGWGNTEAFF
>TRBV27|TRBD2|NA|TRBJ2-2
TGTGCCAGCAGTAAAAGAGGGACTAGCGGGAAACTTGGCGGGGAGCTGTTTTTT
CASSKRGTSGKLGGELFF
>TRBV29-1|TRBD1|NA|TRBJ1-4
TGCAGCGCCCAAGAGACAGGGCTGGGTGAAAAACTGTTTTTT
CSAQETGLGEKLFF
>TRBV5-1|TRBD2|NA|TRBJ2-5
TGCGCCAGCAGCTTGGGCGGGACTAGCGGGACGAACCAAGAGACCCAGTACTTC
CASSLGGTSGTNQETQYF